This is a list of T cell receptor beta chains from one sample in a study of monozygotic twins with inflammatory bowel disease. TCRdb reanalyzed the 5' RACE reads and collapses them to one entry per CDR3 protein, without DNA. The sample totals about 420,000 distinct CDR3 sequences; its top ten clones hold 2% to 2.5%. The sequenced sample was blood. These receptors originate from a human donor with ulcerative colitis or Crohn's disease, or a healthy co-twin of an affected twin (not recorded which). Each CDR3 is given with its conserved first and last residue.

CDR3 protein: CSASRGQFGTQYF
J gene: TRBJ2-5
V gene: TRBV20-1

CDR3 protein: CASNPTRARGYTF
J gene: TRBJ1-2
V gene: TRBV5-1

CDR3 protein: CASSLSGRAFF
J gene: TRBJ1-1
V gene: TRBV12-3/TRBV12-4

CDR3 protein: CASSPLGGASSGNTIYF
J gene: TRBJ1-3
V gene: TRBV3-1

CDR3 protein: CASSQDSGGSYNEQFF
J gene: TRBJ2-1
V gene: TRBV4-3

CDR3 protein: CASSLSGRGSGANVLTF
J gene: TRBJ2-6
V gene: TRBV7-9

CDR3 protein: CASSIAGGSGNTIYF
J gene: TRBJ1-3
V gene: TRBV12-3/TRBV12-4

CDR3 protein: CASSPYRVDTGELFF
J gene: TRBJ2-2
V gene: TRBV9

CDR3 protein: CASRGTEQYHEQFF
J gene: TRBJ2-1
V gene: TRBV7-9

CDR3 protein: CASSHSGQKYEQYF
J gene: TRBJ2-7
V gene: TRBV3-1

CDR3 protein: CASSVGGSPNEKLFF
J gene: TRBJ1-4
V gene: TRBV9

CDR3 protein: CAWEIAGGSTDTQYF
J gene: TRBJ2-3
V gene: TRBV30

CDR3 protein: CASRWDRANTGELFF
J gene: TRBJ2-2
V gene: TRBV2

CDR3 protein: CASNSGVSGQETQYF
J gene: TRBJ2-5
V gene: TRBV9

CDR3 protein: CSARGTAHNSPLHF
J gene: TRBJ1-6
V gene: TRBV20-1

CDR3 protein: CATSSLGAVEKLFF
J gene: TRBJ1-4
V gene: TRBV15

CDR3 protein: CASRFSGRARETQYF
J gene: TRBJ2-5
V gene: TRBV28

CDR3 protein: CASSSAYYNEQFF
J gene: TRBJ2-1
V gene: TRBV6-6

CDR3 protein: CASSQALDRGGGYTF
J gene: TRBJ1-2
V gene: TRBV4-1

CDR3 protein: CAISARDSEETQYF
J gene: TRBJ2-5
V gene: TRBV10-3

CDR3 protein: CASSPVAVSTDTQYF
J gene: TRBJ2-3
V gene: TRBV11-2

CDR3 protein: CSARDPGGGANEQFF
J gene: TRBJ2-1
V gene: TRBV20-1